Below, one TCR beta chain is given with its context. PCR involved 60 Vbeta and 13 Jbeta primers. Measured with immunoSEQ multiplex PCR; TCRdb has only the in-frame clones, and not every one. The sample lists around 130,000 clones; under 85% were seen once. The sample comes from a study of cytomegalovirus exposure and HLA in healthy donors. This CDR3 is built from 15 residues. The germline V gene encodes CDR1 MGHRA and CDR2 YSYEKL. The V gene end was trimmed by 4 bases and the J gene end by 3 bases; junction bases not matched to a gene: 4. Healthy bone marrow donors made up the cohort. The TCR sequence derives from a boy between 10 and 17 years old in good health and CMV-seronegative. The V call is TRBV4-1, the J call TRBJ2-3; 10 bases map to TRBD2. Material: PBMCs. Here the CDR3 reads CASSPTGLATDTQYF. The CDR3 DNA is TGCGCCAGCAGCCCAACGGGACTAGCGACAGATACGCAGTATTTT.